This T cell receptor (beta chain) is from a study of beta chain features in type 1 diabetes. Regarding the study as a whole: High-TCR-expressing cells could be over-represented by cDNA sequencing.

The CDR3 has 16 amino acids. Germline V lookup: CDR1 SGHNT, CDR2 YYREEE (reference sequence). The trim removed 1 base at V and 6 bases at J, leaving 9 bases unmatched. Via CD45RO/CCR7/CD25/CD127/CD95/CD27, cells of the CD4+ naive, central memory, regulatory and stem cell-like memory subsets were sorted. Sequencing targeted expressed TCRB transcripts, as all isolated RNA had been reverse transcribed. Sequencing was performed with immunoSEQ multiplex PCR; in TCRdb, only in-frame clones are kept and a portion is missing. The sample yields tens of thousands of clones, approximately 56% seen once. Turning to this clone: The antigen remains unidentified.

The sample comprised Tregs from blood. The rearrangement uses TRBV5-4 and TRBJ2-1, with TRBD2 matching over 8 bases. This clonotype originated in a woman aged 18-35 years in good health. In DNA form, the CDR3 reads TGTGCCAGCAGCTTGACATGGCTAGCGGGTGGCAATGAGCAGTTCTTC. Translating it yields CASSLTWLAGGNEQFF.